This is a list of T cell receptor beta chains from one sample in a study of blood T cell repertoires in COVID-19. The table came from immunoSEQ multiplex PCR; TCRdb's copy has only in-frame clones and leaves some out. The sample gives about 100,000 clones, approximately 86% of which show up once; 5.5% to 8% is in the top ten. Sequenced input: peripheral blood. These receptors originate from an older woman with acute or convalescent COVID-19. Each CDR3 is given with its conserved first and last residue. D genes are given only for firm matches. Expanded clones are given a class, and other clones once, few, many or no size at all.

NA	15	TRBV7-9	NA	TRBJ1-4	CASSPRGGDNEKLFF	TGTGCCAGCAGCCCCAGGGGTGGGGATAATGAAAAACTGTTTTTT
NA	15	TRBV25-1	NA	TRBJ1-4	CASSSPTLLTGKTVF	TGTGCCAGCAGTTCTCCGACACTCCTAACGGGAAAAACTGTTTTT
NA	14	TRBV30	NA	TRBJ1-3	CAWSVGQLGNTIYF	TGTGCCTGGAGTGTAGGACAGCTTGGAAACACCATATATTTT
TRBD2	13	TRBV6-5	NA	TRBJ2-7	CASRGSGGYEQYF	TGTGCCAGCAGGGGGAGCGGGGGCTACGAGCAGTACTTC
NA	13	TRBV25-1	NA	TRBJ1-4	CASRERAPGKLFF	TGTGCCAGCAGGGAGCGGGCTCCAGGAAAACTGTTTTTT
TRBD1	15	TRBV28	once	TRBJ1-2	CASSPRDRFNYGYTF	TGTGCCAGCAGTCCCAGGGACAGGTTTAACTATGGCTACACCTTC
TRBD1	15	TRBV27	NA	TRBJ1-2	CASSFQRRQGYGYTF	TGTGCCAGCAGTTTCCAACGGAGACAGGGCTATGGCTACACCTTC
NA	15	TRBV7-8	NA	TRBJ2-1	CASSTGLTSRHEQFF	TGTGCCAGCAGCACGGGACTTACGTCGCGGCATGAGCAGTTCTTC
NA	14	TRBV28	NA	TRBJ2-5	CASSFLGLQETQYF	TGTGCCAGCAGTTTCTTGGGACTCCAAGAGACCCAGTACTTC
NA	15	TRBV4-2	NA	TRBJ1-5	CASSQDDRSTQPQHF	TGTGCCAGCAGCCAAGATGACAGATCGACCCAGCCCCAGCATTTT
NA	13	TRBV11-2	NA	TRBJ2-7	CASSFGVGNEQYF	TGTGCCAGCAGCTTCGGGGTGGGAAACGAGCAGTACTTC
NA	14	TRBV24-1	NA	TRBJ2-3	CATSDAGYTDTQYF	TGTGCCACCAGTGACGCAGGATACACAGATACGCAGTATTTT
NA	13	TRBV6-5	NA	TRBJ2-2	CASSFRSTGELFF	TGTGCCAGCAGTTTTAGGAGCACCGGGGAGCTGTTTTTT
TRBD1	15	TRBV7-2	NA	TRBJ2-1	CASSYRQGRSNEQFF	TGTGCCAGCAGCTATAGACAGGGACGCAGCAATGAGCAGTTCTTC
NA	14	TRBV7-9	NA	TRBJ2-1	CASSSKDIKNEQFF	TGTGCCAGCAGCTCCAAAGACATCAAGAATGAGCAGTTCTTC
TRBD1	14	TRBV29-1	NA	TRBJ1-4	CSVAFGQGSEKLFF	TGCAGCGTCGCTTTTGGACAGGGATCCGAAAAACTGTTTTTT
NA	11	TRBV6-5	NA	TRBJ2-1	CASNRYNEQFF	TGTGCCAGTAACAGGTACAATGAGCAGTTCTTC
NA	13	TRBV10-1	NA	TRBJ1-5	CASSVDIGQPQHF	TGCGCCAGCAGTGTGGACATAGGACAGCCCCAGCATTTT
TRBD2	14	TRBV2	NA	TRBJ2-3	CASSVEAGGSTQYF	TGTGCCAGCAGTGTGGAAGCGGGAGGGAGTACGCAGTATTTT
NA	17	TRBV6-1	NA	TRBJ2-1	CASSERLGRGAYNEQFF	TGTGCCAGCAGTGAAAGGCTGGGGCGGGGCGCCTACAATGAGCAGTTCTTC
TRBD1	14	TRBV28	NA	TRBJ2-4	CASSLSGQGNIQYF	TGTGCCAGCAGCCTATCCGGACAGGGGAACATTCAGTACTTC
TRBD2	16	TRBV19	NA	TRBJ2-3	CASTFGRSPDTDTQYF	TGTGCCAGTACTTTCGGGAGGTCCCCCGACACAGATACGCAGTATTTT
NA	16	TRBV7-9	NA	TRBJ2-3	CASSLRGDRGTDTQYF	TGTGCCAGCAGCTTGCGGGGGGACAGGGGCACAGATACGCAGTATTTT
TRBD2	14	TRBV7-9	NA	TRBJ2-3	CASSRGLATDTQYF	TGTGCCAGCAGCAGAGGACTAGCTACAGATACGCAGTATTTT
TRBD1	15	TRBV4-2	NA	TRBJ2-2	CASSHSDRGTGELFF	TGTGCCAGCAGCCACTCTGACAGGGGGACCGGGGAGCTGTTTTTT
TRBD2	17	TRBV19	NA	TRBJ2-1	CASSMLGTSDLYNEQFF	TGTGCCAGTAGCATGCTGGGGACTAGCGATCTTTACAATGAGCAGTTCTTC
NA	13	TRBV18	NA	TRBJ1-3	CASSDTSGNTIYF	TGTGCCAGCTCTGACACCTCTGGAAACACCATATATTTT
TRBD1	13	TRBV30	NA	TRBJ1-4	CASTGGTNEKLFF	TGTGCCTCTACAGGGGGCACTAATGAAAAACTGTTTTTT
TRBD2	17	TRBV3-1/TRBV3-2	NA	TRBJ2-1	CASSQVYRWEGGNEQFF	TGTGCCAGCAGCCAAGTATATCGTTGGGAGGGTGGGAATGAGCAGTTCTTC
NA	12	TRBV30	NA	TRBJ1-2	CACRQVENGYTF	TGTGCCTGTAGACAGGTGGAGAATGGCTACACCTTC
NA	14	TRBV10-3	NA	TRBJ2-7	CAISESPSDYEQYF	TGTGCCATCAGTGAGTCCCCCAGTGACTACGAGCAGTACTTC
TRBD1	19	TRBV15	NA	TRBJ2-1	CATSRGAPWTGGSYNEQFF	TGTGCCACCAGCAGAGGGGCCCCTTGGACAGGTGGTTCCTACAATGAGCAGTTCTTC
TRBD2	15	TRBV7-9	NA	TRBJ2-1	CASTLGLAGGHEQFF	TGTGCCAGCACCCTCGGACTAGCGGGAGGGCATGAGCAGTTCTTC
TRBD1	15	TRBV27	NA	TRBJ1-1	CASSSAGGLSTEAFF	TGTGCCAGCAGTTCCGCAGGGGGCTTGAGCACTGAAGCTTTCTTT
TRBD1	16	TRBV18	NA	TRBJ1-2	CASSPSDRAANYGYTF	TGTGCCAGCTCACCCAGTGACAGGGCAGCTAACTATGGCTACACCTTC
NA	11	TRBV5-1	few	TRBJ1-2	CASRNQGGYTF	TGCGCCAGCAGAAACCAGGGGGGCTACACCTTC
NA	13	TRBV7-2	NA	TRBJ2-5	CASSLGAVETQYF	TGTGCCAGCAGCTTAGGAGCTGTAGAGACCCAGTACTTC
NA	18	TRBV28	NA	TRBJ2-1	CASRLTQTPTIRDNEQFF	TGTGCCAGCAGACTAACCCAAACCCCCACGATACGGGACAATGAGCAGTTCTTC
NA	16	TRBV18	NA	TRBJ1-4	CASSIQGYATNEKLFF	TGTGCCAGCTCAATTCAGGGATACGCAACTAATGAAAAACTGTTTTTT
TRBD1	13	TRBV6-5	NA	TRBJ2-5	CASSYPAGGTQYF	TGTGCCAGCAGTTACCCGGCAGGGGGGACCCAGTACTTC
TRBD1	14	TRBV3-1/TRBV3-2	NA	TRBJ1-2	CASSSGTGGYGYTF	TGTGCCAGCAGCAGCGGGACAGGCGGGTATGGCTACACCTTC
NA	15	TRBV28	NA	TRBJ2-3	CASTDARVSTDTQYF	TGTGCCAGCACTGATGCCAGGGTGAGCACAGATACGCAGTATTTT
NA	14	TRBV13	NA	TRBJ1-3	CASSLGVPRNTIYF	TGTGCCAGCAGCTTGGGAGTTCCTAGAAACACCATATATTTT
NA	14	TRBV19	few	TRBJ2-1	CASRPGVTIGEQFF	TGTGCCAGTAGACCAGGGGTGACTATAGGTGAGCAGTTCTTC
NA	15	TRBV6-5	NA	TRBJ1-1	CASSYQGQGRTEAFF	TGTGCCAGCAGTTACCAAGGGCAGGGCCGCACTGAAGCTTTCTTT